These 10 T cell receptor beta chains share one sample of origin, sequenced in a study of blood T cell repertoires in COVID-19. Measured with immunoSEQ multiplex PCR; TCRdb has only the in-frame clones, and not every one. The sample contains about 140,000 clones, approximately 88% of which appear only once. Material for sequencing was peripheral blood. These receptors were collected from a woman aged 45 to 65 with acute or convalescent COVID-19.

CDR3 amino acids: CASTLRARAEAFF. The CDR3 region has the DNA TGTGCCAGCACCTTGAGGGCCAGAGCTGAAGCTTTCTTT. The chain employs TRBV25-1 and TRBJ1-1; D call uncertain. This CDR3 has 13 residues. Deletions cut 7 bases from V and 6 bases from J, with 15 bases between. Germline V CDR1 and CDR2: MGHDK, SYGVNS.

The chain joins TRBV10-1 to TRBJ2-3, with TRBD1 matching 9 bases. The CDR3 is made up of 13 amino acids. CDR1 is WNHNN and CDR2 is SYGVQD in the germline V gene (reference sequence). V shed 6 bases and J 7 bases; nucleotides not matched to a gene: 5. The CDR3 coding sequence is TGCGCCAGCAGCCCGGGACAGGGAAATACGCAGTATTTT. Translated: CASSPGQGNTQYF.

This clone has just one count. The chain employs TRBV19 and TRBJ1-2; D unclear. V was clipped by 8 bases and J by 0 bases, with 16 bases between them. The V gene's germline CDR1 is LNHDA and CDR2 SQIVND (reference sequence). This CDR3 is 15 amino acids long. The CDR3 DNA follows: TGTGCCAGTCGGAGGAGGAGTAATGCTAACTATGGCTACACCTTC. It specifies CASRRRSNANYGYTF.

The chain is built from TRBV5-1 and TRBJ1-2; 9 bases agree with TRBD1. There are 13 residues in the CDR3. J lost 6 bases, V lost 2 bases, and 2 bases had no gene match. Germline loops: CDR1 SGHRS, CDR2 YFSETQ. Here the CDR3 DNA reads TGCGCCAGCAGCTTCGGGACAGGGAATGGCTACACCTTC. Residues: CASSFGTGNGYTF.

The chain has TRBV11-3 and TRBJ2-5; TRBD2 agrees at 8 bases. V lost 1 base and J lost 1; bases outside the gene matches: 14. The germline CDR1 and CDR2 sequences are SGHNT and YENEEA. The CDR3 runs to 19 residues. Written as DNA, the CDR3 is TGTGCCAGCAGCTTAGGGACTAGCCTGGCCTCAAATCCCCAAGAGACCCAGTACTTC. Encoded protein: CASSLGTSLASNPQETQYF.

The chain carries TRBV24-1 and TRBJ2-7; D is uncertain. Trimming removed 3 bases at V and 1 base at J, with 9 bases between. This CDR3 contains 14 residues. Germline-derived CDR1 and CDR2 are KGHDR and SFDVKD. The CDR3, as DNA: TGTGCCACCAGTGATCCTCCCCCGTCCTACGAGCAGTACTTC. It specifies CATSDPPPSYEQYF.

The chain has TRBV18 and TRBJ1-2, with D hard to call. Per germline, CDR1 KGHSH and CDR2 LQKENI. The CDR3 has 13 residues. With 3 bases removed from V and 7 bases from J, the gap between germline ends came to 12 bases. CDR3 sequence reads: CASSPSAVGGYTF. CDR3 coding DNA: TGTGCCAGCTCACCCTCAGCGGTGGGTGGCTACACCTTC.

V is TRBV19 and J is TRBJ1-4; D remains ambiguous. Germline loops: CDR1 LNHDA, CDR2 SQIVND (reference sequence). Trimming pared 6 bases from V and 7 bases from J, leaving 15 bases between. CDR3 size: 14 residues. The CDR3 protein is CASRSDPGSEKLFF. In DNA form, the CDR3 reads TGTGCCAGTAGATCTGACCCAGGAAGTGAAAAACTGTTTTTT.

The gene calls are TRBV5-1 and TRBJ1-4, with 7 positions matching TRBD1. There are 15 residues in the CDR3. V gave up 4 bases and J gave up 2 bases; unmatched junction bases: 5. Germline CDR1 and CDR2: SGHRS and YFSETQ. In DNA form, the CDR3 reads TGCGCCAGCAGCATGGGGGGACAGACTAATGAAAAACTGTTTTTT. This codes for CASSMGGQTNEKLFF.

This rearrangement joins TRBV6-5 to TRBJ1-1, with TRBD1 matching over 12 bases. Germline V lookup: CDR1 MNHEY, CDR2 SVGAGI. The CDR3 has 15 amino acids. J was trimmed by 1 base and V by 11 bases; bases with no gene match: 8. Here the CDR3 reads CAVPGQGAWNTEAFF. The CDR3 nucleotides read TGTGCCGTCCCGGGACAGGGGGCCTGGAACACTGAAGCTTTCTTT.